This T cell receptor (beta chain) derives from a study of blood T cell repertoires in COVID-19. As for the study in general: Sites across the United States, Italy and Spain contributed samples from acute and convalescent COVID-19. T cells, B-cell-depleted T cells, or PBMCs supplied cDNA or gDNA.

This CDR3 is 12 amino acids long. After removal of 3 bases from V and 9 bases from J, the junction contained 2 bases not matched to a gene. Germline V CDR1 and CDR2: KGHSH, LQKENI. Methods used by the authors: Reference gene primer amplification in the assay estimated nucleated cell counts. Libraries were prepared by immunoSEQ multiplex PCR; TCRdb keeps only in-frame clonotypes and omits some of them. From that table come the V and J calls and clone size; the DNA was used to work out D and trimming. The sample holds roughly 150,000 clones, 84% seen once. The chain recombines TRBV18 with TRBJ2-1, with 7 bases that match TRBD2. The clonotype was recovered from a human donor in a cohort sampled during active COVID-19. The source material was peripheral blood. Written as DNA, the CDR3 is TGTGCCAGCTCACCCGGGGGGAGTGAGCAGTTCTTC. Residues: CASSPGGSEQFF. Looking up the rest from reference TRBV18 and TRBJ2-1 gives the full variable domain: NAGVMQNPRHLVRRRGQEARLRCSPMKGHSHVYWYRQLPEEGLKFMVYLQKENIIDESGMPKERFSAEFPKEGPSILRIQQVVRGDSAAYFCASSPGGSEQFFGPGTRLTVL.